What follows describes a single TCR beta chain. Its antigen remains unidentified. The authors prepared UMI-labeled TRB cDNA libraries by 5' RACE. After re-calling the 5' RACE reads, TCRdb lists one entry per CDR3 protein, DNA absent. The sample is made up of 100,000 to 150,000 distinct CDR3 sequences, and the top ten hold 0.5% to 0.7% of it. The data belong to a study of CXCR3-negative and CXCR3-positive naive CD8 T cells. General observations from the study: Hydrophobicity of TRB CDR3s was greater in CXCR3-positive naive cells than in CXCR3-negative naive cells.

The CDR3 covers 13 residues. V gene TRBV12-3 or TRBV12-4 combines with J gene TRBJ2-7. The sample taken for sequencing was naive CXCR3+ CD8+ T cells from blood. Subset reported: CD45RO-CCR7+CD27+CD95- naive CD8+ T cells expressing CXCR3 (TNR3+). This TCR was sampled from a human donor in good health. Some clones in this sample may be carry-over from other donors' samples. CDR3 loop: CASSLGWAYEQYF.